The clone carrying this TCR beta chain was detected only once. Antigen: not known. The V gene end was trimmed by 2 bases and the J gene end by 5 bases; junction bases not matched to a gene: 14. This CDR3 region has 20 residues. Germline CDR1 is SGHRS and CDR2 is YFSETQ. This record comes from a study of persistence of HIV-infected CD4 T cells. The immunoSEQ assay was version 4, run in survey mode. Clones were read by immunoSEQ multiplex PCR, and TCRdb kept only the in-frame ones, dropping some. This table has under 45,000 clones, roughly nine tenths appearing once. This nonspecific control used anti-CD3/anti-CD28 bead stimulation of CD4+ T cells. CD4+ T cells upregulating both CD40 ligand and CD69 were sorted as responding cells. Inclusion required CMV-positive serology and CD4+ counts above 400 cells/uL. For approximately 17 hours, CD8-depleted PBMCs received anti-CD28/CD49d costimulation, a CD40-blocking antibody and enfuvirtide.

This rearrangement joins TRBV5-1 to TRBJ2-3; TRBD2 agrees at 16 bases. This sequence originates from an adult man with HIV who was CMV-seropositive. The source material was CD4+ T cells sorted from PBMCs after roughly 18-hour stimulation, sampled from a patient who received antiretroviral therapy. The CDR3 region is CASSFSVPGLAGGPEDTQYF. The CDR3 coding sequence is TGCGCCAGCAGCTTTAGTGTCCCGGGACTAGCGGGGGGGCCAGAAGATACGCAGTATTTT.